This T cell receptor (beta chain) was sequenced for a study of blood T cell repertoires in COVID-19. Germline CDR1 is SGHTA and CDR2 is FQGTGA. Deletions cut 0 bases from V and 9 bases from J, with 12 bases between. This CDR3 is 14 amino acids long. This table comes from immunoSEQ multiplex PCR, and its TCRdb copy is limited to in-frame clones, with some not included. The sample lists about 180,000 clones, 80% to 90% occurring once. Sequenced: peripheral blood. The TCR was taken from a human donor with active or convalescent COVID-19. The donor label of this sample is uncertain. This chain uses TRBV7-3 with TRBJ2-1, with D possibly TRBD2 on 5 matching bases. The CDR3 spells CASSLTSWAGEQFF. The CDR3 DNA sequence: TGTGCCAGCAGCTTAACTAGTTGGGCGGGTGAGCAGTTCTTC.